The 28 T cell receptor beta chains below come from one sample, sequenced in a study of blood T cell repertoires in COVID-19. The method was immunoSEQ multiplex PCR; TCRdb's version includes in-frame clones alone and lacks a portion of them. Of approximately 270,000 clones listed, roughly nine tenths are singletons. Sequenced material: peripheral blood. The receptor set was obtained from a man aged 35-49 years with active or convalescent COVID-19.

This chain links TRBV7-3 with TRBJ2-2; a weak D match, TRBD1 (6 bases). The CDR3 length is 18 residues. Germline V gene lookup returns CDR1 SGHTA and CDR2 FQGTGA. V was trimmed by 5 bases and J by 1 base, leaving 20 bases between them. CDR3 coding DNA: TGTGCCAGCAGCCCTAGGGGCATTTCGACAGGGAACACCGGGGAGCTGTTTTTT. Amino acid sequence: CASSPRGISTGNTGELFF. The whole variable domain, filled in from reference TRBV7-3 and TRBJ2-2, reads GAGVSQTPSNKVTEKGKYVELRCDPISGHTALYWYRQSLGQGPEFLIYFQGTGAADDSGLPNDRFFAVRPEGSVSTLKIQRTERGDSAVYLCASSPRGISTGNTGELFFGEGSRLTVL.

The chain links TRBV10-3 to TRBJ2-2, with D hard to call. Germline lookup yields CDR1 ENHRY and CDR2 SYGVKD. The CDR3 spans 13 residues. V lost 4 bases to trimming and J lost 4 bases, with 7 bases between them. CDR3 in amino acids: CAISAQSTGELFF. The CDR3 DNA reads TGTGCCATCAGTGCACAGAGCACCGGGGAGCTGTTTTTT.

CDR3 in DNA: TGCGCCAGCAGCGGGGGACTAAGCTCCTATAATTCACCCCTCCACTTT. Translating it yields CASSGGLSSYNSPLHF. This chain uses TRBV5-1 with TRBJ1-6, with D possibly matching TRBD1 (5 bases). Trimming removed 4 bases at V and 0 bases at J, with 11 bases between. The CDR3 loop spans 16 amino acids. Germline V gives CDR1 SGHRS, CDR2 YFSETQ.

The gene calls are TRBV24-1 and TRBJ2-1; 12 bases agree with TRBD1. This CDR3 region has 18 residues. Germline-derived CDR1 and CDR2 are KGHDR and SFDVKD. V lost 2 bases to trimming and J lost 9 bases; unmatched junction nucleotides: 13. The CDR3 loop is CATSDYHVRGQGAGEQFF. The CDR3 nucleotides read TGTGCCACCAGTGATTATCACGTGAGGGGACAGGGGGCAGGTGAGCAGTTCTTC.

This clone was counted a single time. The chain employs TRBV7-6 and TRBJ1-1; TRBD1 agrees at 10 bases. CDR3 length equals 15 residues. Germline V gene sequence: CDR1 SGHVS, CDR2 FNYEAQ. Trimming removed 3 bases from V and 3 bases from J; junction bases left unmatched: 4. CDR3 protein: CASSLTGGRDTEAFF. In DNA, the CDR3 is TGTGCCAGCAGCTTGACAGGGGGCCGAGACACTGAAGCTTTCTTT.

This chain connects TRBV25-1 to TRBJ2-5, with TRBD1 matching over 10 bases. The CDR3 totals 17 residues. Germline trimming cut 2 bases from V and 2 bases from J; bases unmatched to any gene: 8. Germline V lookup: CDR1 MGHDK, CDR2 SYGVNS. Here the CDR3 reads CASSEIPGQGLQETQYF. CDR3 bases: TGTGCCAGCAGTGAAATTCCGGGACAGGGGTTGCAAGAGACCCAGTACTTC.

This clone has just a few counts. V usage is TRBV28 and J usage is TRBJ2-7; weak D call: TRBD1 (5 bases). This CDR3 spans 13 amino acids. CDR1 and CDR2 from the germline V gene are MDHEN and SYDVKM. V dropped 7 bases and J dropped 2 bases, with 12 bases sitting between them. The CDR3 DNA reads TGTGCCAGCACCCTAGACAGCACCTACGAGCAGTACTTC. Translation: CASTLDSTYEQYF.

This chain uses TRBV25-1 with TRBJ2-3, with TRBD2 as a possible D gene (5 bases). Germline V gene sequence: CDR1 MGHDK, CDR2 SYGVNS. The V end was cut by 6 bases, the J end by 5 bases, with 18 bases between. The CDR3 is made up of 15 amino acids. The CDR3 spells CASRRTGGLGDTQYF. In DNA, the CDR3 is TGTGCCAGCAGGCGGACCGGAGGACTGGGAGATACGCAGTATTTT.

This rearrangement joins TRBV7-9 to TRBJ2-1, with 10 bases that match TRBD1. This CDR3 is built from 15 residues. Per the germline V gene, CDR1 is SEHNR and CDR2 is FQNEAQ (reference sequence). Trimming took 5 bases from V and 7 from J; bases not matched to a gene: 8. The CDR3 nucleotides are TGTGCCAGCAGCCCGCAGACAGGGGGCCGGAATGAGCAGTTCTTC. Amino acid sequence: CASSPQTGGRNEQFF.

CDR3 DNA sequence: TGTGCCAGCAGTTCCCCGGGACAGACGGGTTATGAGCAGTTCTTC. Its translation: CASSSPGQTGYEQFF. The chain is built from TRBV6-2 or TRBV6-3 and TRBJ2-1, with 7 nucleotides matching TRBD1. The CDR3 covers 15 residues. The V segment lost 4 bases and the J segment 8 bases; nucleotides outside the gene matches: 11. Germline CDR1 MNHEY, CDR2 SVGEGT.

The rearrangement joins TRBV5-1 to TRBJ1-2; D may be TRBD1 (6 bases). The CDR3 runs 15 residues. Germline V gene sequence: CDR1 SGHRS, CDR2 YFSETQ. V was clipped by 0 bases and J by 8 bases, with 17 bases between them. The DNA of the CDR3 is TGCGCCAGCAGCTTGGAGGGGGACAAAAAATCAGGCTACACCTTC. This encodes CASSLEGDKKSGYTF.

This clone was detected only a few times. This chain joins TRBV4-1 and TRBJ2-1, with TRBD2 identical over 7 bases. This CDR3 has 17 residues. The germline V gene has CDR1 MGHRA and CDR2 YSYEKL. V gave up 3 bases and J gave up 8 bases; unmatched junction bases: 16. CDR3 sequence (DNA): TGCGCCAGCAGCCATCCCGAGCGGGGCGGCCGTGAGTATGAGCAGTTCTTC. Translating it yields CASSHPERGGREYEQFF.

The chain combines TRBV10-3 with TRBJ1-5, with a possible D match to TRBD1 (6 bases). The CDR3 has 15 residues. CDR1 ENHRY and CDR2 SYGVKD come from the germline V gene. Trimming shortened V by 0 bases and J by 7 bases, and 13 bases separated the two germline ends. The CDR3 DNA follows: TGTGCCATCAGTGAGTCGAAGGGGGTGGAACAGCCCCAGCATTTT. The encoded protein is CAISESKGVEQPQHF.

The chain joins TRBV7-9 to TRBJ1-6, with D perhaps TRBD1 (6 bases). V was pared by 5 bases and J by 8 bases, with 16 bases between. The CDR3 contains 15 residues. Germline-derived CDR1 and CDR2 are SEHNR and FQNEAQ (reference sequence). CDR3 nucleotides: TGTGCCAGCAGCGTGACAGGCCCCGGGGATTCACCCCTCCACTTT. Its translation is CASSVTGPGDSPLHF.

This clone showed up just once. The chain uses TRBV27 and TRBJ2-1; 8 bases map to TRBD2. Trimming cost V 3 bases and J 7 bases; bases outside gene matches: 5. Germline lookup yields CDR1 MNHEY and CDR2 SMNVEV (reference sequence). The length of the CDR3 is 14 residues. The CDR3 region has the DNA TGTGCCAGCAGTTTCGGGGGGGCGCAAAATGAGCAGTTCTTC. It translates to CASSFGGAQNEQFF.

This chain connects TRBV28 to TRBJ2-3; a possible D gene is TRBD2 (6 bases). Trimming shortened V by 3 bases and J by 1 base, and 11 bases separated the two germline ends. Germline V gene lookup returns CDR1 MDHEN and CDR2 SYDVKM. CDR3 length: 15 amino acids. The CDR3 reads CASSLGGGGTDTQYF. CDR3 coding DNA: TGTGCCAGCAGTTTGGGTGGCGGGGGCACAGATACGCAGTATTTT.

The V call is TRBV9, the J call TRBJ2-3; D may be TRBD1 (5 bases). The length of the CDR3 is 13 residues. Looked up from germline, CDR1 is SGDLS and CDR2 is YYNGEE. V lost 4 bases and J 5 bases, leaving 11 bases between the germline ends. CDR3 sequence (DNA): TGTGCCAGCAGCAACCCAGGGCAAGATACGCAGTATTTT. It specifies CASSNPGQDTQYF.

This clone came up a few times. This chain joins TRBV28 and TRBJ1-5, with D maybe TRBD1 (6 bases). This CDR3 is 14 amino acids long. Germline V gene data show CDR1 as MDHEN and CDR2 as SYDVKM. V was cut by 2 bases and J by 7 bases, with 12 bases left in between. The CDR3 sequence: CASSLAGARQPQHF. CDR3 DNA: TGTGCCAGCAGTTTAGCAGGGGCACGGCAGCCCCAGCATTTT.

V is TRBV28 and J is TRBJ2-7, with 9 positions matching TRBD1. This CDR3 region has 13 residues. Trimming at V came to 8 bases and at J to 6 bases, leaving 8 bases not matched to a gene. CDR1 and CDR2 from the germline V gene are MDHEN and SYDVKM. CDR3 DNA: TGTGCCAGCCTTAGGGACAGGGTATCCGAGCAGTACTTC. This sequence encodes CASLRDRVSEQYF. Full variable domain (outside the CDR3, taken from reference TRBV28 and TRBJ2-7): DVKVTQSSRYLVKRTGEKVFLECVQDMDHENMFWYRQDPGLGLRLIYFSYDVKMKEKGDIPEGYSVSREKKERFSLILESASTNQTSMYLCASLRDRVSEQYFGPGTRLTVT.

The CDR3 bases are TGTGCCAGCACCAACGACGTGCGGACAGGGGGCCGGTCACCCCTCCACTTT. As protein: CASTNDVRTGGRSPLHF. The chain uses TRBV28 and TRBJ1-6; 11 bases fit TRBD1. This CDR3 comprises 17 residues. The V segment lost 7 bases and the J segment 10 bases; nucleotides outside the gene matches: 15. CDR1 is MDHEN, CDR2 SYDVKM, per germline.

This rearrangement joins TRBV12-5 to TRBJ2-1; maybe TRBD2 (6 bases). The V end was cut by 2 bases, the J end by 8 bases, with 28 bases between. There are 19 residues in the CDR3. Germline CDR1 and CDR2: LGHNT and FRNRAP. CDR3 nucleotide sequence: TGTGCTAGTGGTTTGCTGCGGCCGGGCAGGGAGGCAATCGGGGATGAGCAGTTCTTC. Protein product: CASGLLRPGREAIGDEQFF.

The chain employs TRBV6-6 and TRBJ1-5, with no clear D. Germline CDR1 is MNHNY and CDR2 is SVGAGI (reference sequence). The CDR3 runs 14 residues. Between the trimmed V and J ends, which lost 0 bases and 5 bases, there was a span of 8 bases. The CDR3 DNA reads as TGTGCCAGCAGTTACTCGAGGCCAGATCAGCCCCAGCATTTT. Translating it yields CASSYSRPDQPQHF.

The V and J genes are TRBV2 and TRBJ2-1, with 7 positions matching TRBD2. V trimming: 7 bases; J trimming: 5 bases; junction bases outside the gene matches: 8. The CDR3 sequence is 14 residues long. The germline V gene has CDR1 SNHLY and CDR2 FYNNEI. The DNA of the CDR3 is TGTGCCAGCACGGGCGGGGGAAGGGACAATGAGCAGTTCTTC. Protein sequence: CASTGGGRDNEQFF.

The chain has TRBV25-1 and TRBJ2-5; a possible D gene is TRBD1 (6 bases). CDR3 length equals 18 residues. CDR1 is MGHDK and CDR2 is SYGVNS in the germline V gene. Deletions cut 2 bases from V and 6 bases from J, with 25 bases between. This CDR3 reads CASSERGIQGDTIKTQYF. The DNA of the CDR3 is TGTGCCAGCAGTGAAAGAGGAATACAGGGTGATACGATAAAGACCCAGTACTTC.

The CDR3 reads CASSIVGGVEKLFF. CDR3 DNA sequence: TGTGCCAGTAGTATTGTAGGGGGCGTCGAAAAACTGTTTTTT. This chain uses TRBV19 with TRBJ1-4; 7 nucleotides align to TRBD1. The CDR3 runs 14 residues. With V trimmed by 3 bases and J by 8 bases, 6 bases remained unmatched. Germline V lookup: CDR1 LNHDA, CDR2 SQIVND (reference sequence).

The chain employs TRBV7-9 and TRBJ2-7; possibly TRBD2 for D (6 bases). Between the trimmed V and J ends, which lost 4 bases and 6 bases, there was a span of 13 bases. Germline values: CDR1 SEHNR, CDR2 FQNEAQ (reference sequence). The CDR3 loop spans 13 amino acids. The CDR3, as DNA: TGTGCCAGCAGCTACGGACTATTCTCCGAGCAGTACTTC. Amino acids: CASSYGLFSEQYF.

V gene TRBV11-2 combines with J gene TRBJ2-3, with a tentative D call TRBD1 (6 bases). This CDR3 is 16 amino acids long. CDR1 is SGHAT and CDR2 is FQNNGV in the germline V gene. V was cut by 6 bases and J by 3 bases, with 19 bases left in between. The DNA of the CDR3 is TGTGCCAGCAGTAAGACCGGGCCCCAGGGGACAGATACGCAGTATTTT. Residues: CASSKTGPQGTDTQYF.

The gene calls are TRBV6-5 and TRBJ1-4; 7 bases line up with TRBD1. The junction had 6 bases not matched to a gene; V was cut back by 5 bases and J by 6 bases. The CDR3 has 14 amino acids. Germline values: CDR1 MNHEY, CDR2 SVGAGI. CDR3 in DNA: TGTGCCAGCAGTACCCAGGGGACAGATGAAAAACTGTTTTTT. This gives the protein CASSTQGTDEKLFF.